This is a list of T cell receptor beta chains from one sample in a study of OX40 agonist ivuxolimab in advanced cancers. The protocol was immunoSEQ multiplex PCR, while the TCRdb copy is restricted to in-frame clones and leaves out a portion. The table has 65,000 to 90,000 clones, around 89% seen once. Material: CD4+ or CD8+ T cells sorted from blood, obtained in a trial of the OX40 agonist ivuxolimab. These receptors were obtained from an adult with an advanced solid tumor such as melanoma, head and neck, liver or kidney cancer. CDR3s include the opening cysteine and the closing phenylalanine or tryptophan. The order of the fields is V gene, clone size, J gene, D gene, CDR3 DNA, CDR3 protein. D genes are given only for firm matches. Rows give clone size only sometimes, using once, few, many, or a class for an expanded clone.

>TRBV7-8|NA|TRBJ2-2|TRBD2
TGTGCCAGCAGAGCAGGGGGGGGACTAGCGGCCGGGGAGCTGTTTTTT
CASRAGGGLAAGELFF
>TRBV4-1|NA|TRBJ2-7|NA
TGCGCCAGCAGCCAAGATAGACAGTCCTACGAGCAGTACTTC
CASSQDRQSYEQYF
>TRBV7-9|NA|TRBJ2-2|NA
TGTGCCAGCAGCCCTCGGGCAGACACCGGGGAGCTGTTTTTT
CASSPRADTGELFF
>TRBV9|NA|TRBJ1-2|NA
TGTGCCAGCTCCGGGAGGACGGATTTTGCTAACTATGGCTACACCTTC
CASSGRTDFANYGYTF
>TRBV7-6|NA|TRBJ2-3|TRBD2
TGTGCCAGCAGCTTAAGCGGGGGGAGCACAGATACGCAGTATTTT
CASSLSGGSTDTQYF
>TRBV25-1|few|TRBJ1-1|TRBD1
TGTGCCAGCATTGGGACAGACTTCGGGAACACTGAAGCTTTCTTT
CASIGTDFGNTEAFF
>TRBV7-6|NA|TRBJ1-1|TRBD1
TGTGCCAGCAGCTTAGTGACAGGGGTGAACACTGAAGCTTTCTTT
CASSLVTGVNTEAFF
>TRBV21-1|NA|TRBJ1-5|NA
TGTGCCAGCAGCGCCTGGCGGCGCGAACGCAATCAGCCCCAGCATTTT
CASSAWRRERNQPQHF
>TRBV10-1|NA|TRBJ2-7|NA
TGCGCCAGCCCTGGGGTAAGCTCCTACGAGCAGTACTTC
CASPGVSSYEQYF
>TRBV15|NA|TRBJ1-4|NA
TGTGCCACCAGCGACGCCGTCTTGGGGGATTTGGGTAATGAAAAACTGTTTTTT
CATSDAVLGDLGNEKLFF
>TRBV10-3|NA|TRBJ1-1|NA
TGTGCCATCAGTGAAGTTACAGGTATAGAAGCTTTCTTT
CAISEVTGIEAFF
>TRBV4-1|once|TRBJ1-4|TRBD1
TGCGCCAGCAGCCACAGGGAGGGGGCGCCCGAAAAACTGTTTTTT
CASSHREGAPEKLFF
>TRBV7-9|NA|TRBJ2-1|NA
TGTGCCAGCAGCTTAGTTCCGGGACCAGTCAATGAGCAGTTCTTC
CASSLVPGPVNEQFF
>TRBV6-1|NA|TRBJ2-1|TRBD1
TGTGCCAGCAGGAAAGACAGGGGGCTCTACAATGAGCAGTTCTTC
CASRKDRGLYNEQFF
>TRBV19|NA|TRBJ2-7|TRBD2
TGTGCCAGTAGTAGGGCTAGCGGGAGTGGCTACGAGCAGTACTTC
CASSRASGSGYEQYF
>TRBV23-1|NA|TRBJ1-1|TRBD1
TGCGCCAGCAGTCAGTTCCGGGACAGTAAGCTGAACACTGAAGCTTTCTTT
CASSQFRDSKLNTEAFF
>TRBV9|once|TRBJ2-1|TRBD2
TGTGCCAGCAGCTTTAGCGGGAGGGGGGCTGATGAGCAGTTCTTC
CASSFSGRGADEQFF
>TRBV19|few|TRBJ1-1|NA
TGTGCCAGTAGGATGGGAGACAGAGGTTTGAACACTGAAGCTTTCTTT
CASRMGDRGLNTEAFF
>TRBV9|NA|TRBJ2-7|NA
TGTGCCAGCAGCGTAGGATCTAGTACCTCCTACGAGCAGTACTTC
CASSVGSSTSYEQYF
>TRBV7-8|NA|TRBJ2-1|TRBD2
TGTGCCAGCAGCTTAAGGGGTTCGACTAGCGGGAATGAGCAGTTCTTC
CASSLRGSTSGNEQFF
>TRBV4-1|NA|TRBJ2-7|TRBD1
TGCGCCAGCAGCCAAGATCGCGGGACAGGGTCGAATGAGCAGTACTTC
CASSQDRGTGSNEQYF
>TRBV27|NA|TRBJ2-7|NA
TGTGCCAGCAGTTTTCGAGGGGGAGAGAAGTACTTC
CASSFRGGEKYF
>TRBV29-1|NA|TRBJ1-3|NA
TGCAGTGTTAGGGGGGACACCATATATTTT
CSVRGDTIYF
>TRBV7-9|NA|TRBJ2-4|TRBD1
TGTGCCAGCAGCTTAATAGACAGGGGCTCCAAAAACATTCAGTACTTC
CASSLIDRGSKNIQYF
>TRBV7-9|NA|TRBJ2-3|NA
TGTGCCAGCAGCTTTAGTACAGATACGCAGTATTTT
CASSFSTDTQYF
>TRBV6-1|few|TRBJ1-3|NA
TGTGCCAGCAGTGAATGGCGGATTGGGGGTAGCTCTGGAAACACCATATATTTT
CASSEWRIGGSSGNTIYF